The TCR beta chain under discussion was sequenced for a study of T-cell memory formation after mild COVID-19. General study findings and limits: Contracting CD4+ clones lay largely in CM and EM, with CD8+ ones residing in EMRA. The study found balanced CD4/CD8 in clones contracting day 15 to 85 and a CD4+ lean in later expanders. Cross-reactive memory apparently joined, as some responding clones appeared in pre-infection memory.

This clonotype turned up a few times. Its antigen is still unknown. Each CDR3 protein is one row after TCRdb ran MiXCR on the 5' RACE reads. The sample has roughly 240,000 distinct CDR3 sequences; 15% to 17% are singletons. The germline CDR1 and CDR2 sequences are SGHRS and YFSETQ. CDR3 size: 15 residues. Trimming left V 4 bases short and J 7 bases short, with 18 bases between. The sequence was collected from an adult woman who had mild COVID-19 (a few samples of this study predate the infection). Cell type and time point are not known. V usage is TRBV5-1 and J usage is TRBJ2-1; the D gene is possibly TRBD2 (6 bases). The source material was PBMCs or a T cell subset sorted from them (not recorded which). CDR3 DNA: TGCGCCAGCAGCCTCCGGGACTCCTATGTGAATGAGCAGTTCTTC. Amino acid sequence: CASSLRDSYVNEQFF. Full variable domain (rest looked up from reference TRBV5-1 and TRBJ2-1): KAGVTQTPRYLIKTRGQQVTLSCSPISGHRSVSWYQQTPGQGLQFLFEYFSETQRNKGNFPGRFSGRQFSNSRSEMNVSTLELGDSALYLCASSLRDSYVNEQFFGPGTRLTVL.